These 21 T cell receptor beta chains were sequenced from one sample in a study of spatial heterogeneity in lung cancer (dated by TCRdb to 2018 to 2020). Overall study outcomes, separate from this receptor: The tumor nonsynonymous mutation count correlated with the number of expanded alpha and beta TCRs within the tumor.

This sample's time point label indicates: sample taken at primary tumor resection. Receptor amplification or capture employed 5' RACE. TCRdb records NextSeq 500 as the sequencer. Starting from the raw public reads, TCRdb applied fastp trimming at Q25, assembled clones with MiXCR and retained in-frame beta chains. Rows with one shared CDR3 protein collapse into an entry with the most common genes and DNA. Present in this sample are more than 15,000 distinct CDR3 sequences, around 6% of which were seen just once. The ten largest make up more than 3% of the sample. Antigen specificity for these receptors is unknown. The sequenced sample was lung tumor tissue, obtained at surgery. Every receptor here comes from a female donor with early-stage non-small cell lung cancer.

This clonotype was observed at least ten times. The chain has TRBV5-4 and TRBJ1-1; D might be TRBD1 (5 bases). Trimming took off 0 bases at V and 11 bases at J, with 14 bases between the two ends. In germline, CDR1 is SGHNT, CDR2 YYREEE (reference sequence). The CDR3 is 13 residues long. CDR3 amino acids: CASSLDVGREAFF. CDR3 bases: TGTGCCAGCAGCTTGGATGTGGGGCGCGAGGCTTTCTTT.

This clonotype showed up many times. V and J are TRBV7-9 and TRBJ1-2, with 7 bases lining up with TRBD1. Trimming at V came to 5 bases and at J to 3 bases, leaving 9 bases not matched to a gene. The CDR3 is 15 amino acids. The V gene's germline CDR1 is SEHNR and CDR2 FQNEAQ (reference sequence). For the CDR3, the DNA is TGTGCCAGCAGCCGGCCCTCTGGGACAGACTATGGCTACACCTTC. The encoded protein is CASSRPSGTDYGYTF. Variable domain in full (rest from reference TRBV7-9 and TRBJ1-2): DTGVSQNPRHKITKRGQNVTFRCDPISEHNRLYWYRQTLGQGPEFLTYFQNEAQLEKSRLLSDRFSAERPKGSFSTLEIQRTEQGDSAMYLCASSRPSGTDYGYTFGSGTRLTVV.

This clonotype came up many times. The chain links TRBV10-3 to TRBJ2-3; D may correspond to TRBD1 or TRBD2 (5 bases each). CDR3 length: 15 amino acids. Germline V gene lookup returns CDR1 ENHRY and CDR2 SYGVKD. The V end was cut by 4 bases, the J end by 2 bases, with 13 bases between. The CDR3 is CAISGSGAPTDTQYF. DNA of the CDR3: TGTGCCATCAGTGGCTCCGGGGCCCCCACAGATACGCAGTATTTT.

The rearrangement joins TRBV5-1 to TRBJ1-1; 7 nucleotides match TRBD1. The V and J ends lost 7 bases and 1 base, in that order; junction bases with no gene match: 7. Germline V gene lookup returns CDR1 SGHRS and CDR2 YFSETQ. The CDR3 totals 14 residues. CDR3 loop: CASESGQPNTEAFF. The CDR3 coding sequence is TGCGCCAGCGAATCGGGACAGCCGAACACTGAAGCTTTCTTT.

This clonotype is judged medium-sized. The V gene is TRBV11-2, the J gene TRBJ2-2; D gene unclear. Germline assignment: CDR1 SGHAT and CDR2 FQNNGV. The V and J ends lost 6 bases and 0 bases respectively, with 8 bases between them. CDR3 length equals 14 residues. The CDR3 nucleotides are TGTGCCAGCAGATCATCCGCGAACACCGGGGAGCTGTTTTTT. Encoded protein: CASRSSANTGELFF.

There are a few counts of this clonotype. The chain links TRBV20-1 to TRBJ2-2; the D gene is possibly TRBD2 (5 bases). Germline CDR1 DFQATT, CDR2 SNEGSKA (reference sequence). This CDR3 contains 14 residues. Trimming removed 6 bases from V and 5 bases from J, with 16 bases in between. The CDR3 region has the DNA TGCAGTGCCAAATCTAACCTAGCAACCGGGGAGCTGTTTTTT. As protein: CSAKSNLATGELFF.

This clonotype was counted at least ten times. The chain has TRBV10-3 and TRBJ2-6; D is unclear. The V gene's germline CDR1 is ENHRY and CDR2 SYGVKD. The CDR3 runs to 14 residues. V lost 4 bases to trimming and J lost 0 bases, with 4 bases between them. CDR3 DNA: TGTGCCATCAGTGCGGTCTCTGGGGCCAACGTCCTGACTTTC. This sequence encodes CAISAVSGANVLTF.

The gene calls are TRBV28 and TRBJ2-6; 7 bases are a match to TRBD1. Trimming cost V 8 bases and J 2 bases; bases outside gene matches: 9. The germline V gene has CDR1 MDHEN and CDR2 SYDVKM. The CDR3 is 16 amino acids. The chain's CDR3 is CASSAGTVAGANVLTF. CDR3 coding DNA: TGTGCCAGCTCGGCCGGGACAGTAGCTGGGGCCAACGTCCTGACTTTC.

By share, this clonotype ranks as medium-sized (0.01 to 0.1%). The chain employs TRBV5-6 and TRBJ2-2, with D uncertain. CDR1 SGHDT and CDR2 YYEEEE come from the germline V gene. Trimming took off 7 bases at V and 4 bases at J, with 17 bases between the two ends. This CDR3 has 15 residues. As DNA, the CDR3 is TGTGCCAGCTCTACCGGGCAGGTTGGCACCGGGGAGCTGTTTTTT. This translates into CASSTGQVGTGELFF.

This clonotype appeared many times. V usage is TRBV27 and J usage is TRBJ1-4; D is ambiguous. Germline V lookup: CDR1 MNHEY, CDR2 SMNVEV (reference sequence). Trimming took off 7 bases at V and 4 bases at J, with 13 bases between the two ends. The CDR3 totals 14 residues. CDR3 sequence (DNA): TGTGCCAGCAAAGTCATAGGCGGTAATGAAAAACTGTTTTTT. It codes for CASKVIGGNEKLFF.

This clonotype has a handful of counts. The gene calls are TRBV6-2 or TRBV6-3 and TRBJ2-5; D remains ambiguous. Germline CDR1 is MNHEY and CDR2 is SVGEGT. Trimming removed 6 bases from V and 1 base from J, with 3 bases in between. The CDR3 has 11 amino acids. The CDR3 sequence: CASSPQETQYF. The CDR3 DNA follows: TGTGCCAGCAGCCCCCAAGAGACCCAGTACTTC.

This clonotype was counted ten times or more. This CDR3 reads CASSAGTLTGSPLHF. The CDR3 nucleotides are TGTGCCAGCAGTGCCGGGACTCTCACCGGTTCACCCCTCCACTTT. This sequence joins TRBV6-1 and TRBJ1-6; perhaps TRBD1 as D (5 bases). This CDR3 is built from 15 residues. Per germline, CDR1 MNHNS and CDR2 SASEGT. Trimming stripped 4 bases from V and 9 bases from J, with 16 bases between.

This clonotype came up a few times. The J gene is TRBJ2-2, the V gene TRBV5-1; D is unclear. The CDR3 spans 16 residues. The V end was cut by 2 bases, the J end by 2 bases, with 13 bases between. Germline CDR1 reads SGHRS; CDR2 reads YFSETQ. In DNA form, the CDR3 reads TGCGCCAGCAGCTTTCAATCGGCCCGTAACACCGGGGAGCTGTTTTTT. Residues: CASSFQSARNTGELFF.

The chain has TRBV6-6 and TRBJ2-7; D is unresolved. The germline CDR1 and CDR2 sequences are MNHNY and SVGAGI (reference sequence). The CDR3 consists of 13 residues. Trimming took off 6 bases at V and 0 bases at J, with 9 bases between the two ends. The CDR3 DNA reads TGTGCCAGCAGCCGTCAAAGCTCCTACGAGCAGTACTTC. It is translated as CASSRQSSYEQYF.

This clonotype occurred many times. This chain uses TRBV11-3 with TRBJ1-1, with TRBD1 matching 10 bases. The germline V gene has CDR1 SGHNT and CDR2 YENEEA. V trimming: 5 bases; J trimming: 11 bases; junction bases outside the gene matches: 8. The CDR3 is made up of 13 amino acids. The CDR3 region has the DNA TGTGCCAGCAGCCCCGGACAGGGGGGGATCGCTTTCTTT. The encoded protein is CASSPGQGGIAFF.

This clonotype was seen repeatedly, ten times or more. The rearrangement links TRBV6-6 to TRBJ1-5; 9 nucleotides match TRBD1. Germline CDR1 is MNHNY and CDR2 is SVGAGI (reference sequence). There are 15 residues in the CDR3. Trimming took 8 bases from V and 7 from J; bases not matched to a gene: 12. This CDR3 reads CASWGWGQGIQPQHF. For the CDR3, the DNA is TGTGCCAGCTGGGGTTGGGGACAGGGTATCCAGCCCCAGCATTTT.

This clonotype came up a few times. A clone one base away is much larger, so this may be a read error. The V and J genes are TRBV4-3 and TRBJ2-4; D possibly corresponds to TRBD2 (5 bases). This CDR3 spans 14 amino acids. Trimming removed 4 bases at V and 3 bases at J, with 10 bases between. Germline CDR1 LGHNA, CDR2 YSLEER. CDR3 sequence (DNA): TGCGCCAGCAGCCCCGGTCGGGACAAAAACATTCAGTACTTC. Translating it yields CASSPGRDKNIQYF.

This clonotype was seen repeatedly, ten times or more. This chain uses TRBV7-2 with TRBJ2-3; D not resolved. The CDR3 spans 14 residues. Per germline, CDR1 SGHTA and CDR2 FQGNSA. Trimming left V 3 bases short and J 2 bases short, with 9 bases between. The CDR3 here is CASSFEHATDTQYF. DNA for the CDR3: TGTGCCAGCAGCTTTGAGCACGCCACAGATACGCAGTATTTT.

This clonotype was found many times. The rearrangement joins TRBV7-8 to TRBJ1-1, with D possibly matching TRBD1 (5 bases). From germline, CDR1 is SGHVS and CDR2 FQNEAQ. The V end was cut by 7 bases, the J end by 1 base, with 16 bases between. This CDR3 comprises 15 residues. The CDR3, as DNA: TGTGCCAGCAACACACGCTCGGGGCAGAACACTGAAGCTTTCTTT. It specifies CASNTRSGQNTEAFF.

This clonotype was detected ten times or more. The junction and the germline gene differ at one end; a read error may be behind it. The rearrangement uses TRBV7-8 and TRBJ2-1, with 8 bases that match TRBD2. Germline V gene lookup returns CDR1 SGHVS and CDR2 FQNEAQ. The CDR3 totals 15 residues. The CDR3 is CASSLGPSGSGNMIF. For the CDR3, the DNA is TGTGCCAGCAGCTTAGGACCCAGCGGGAGCGGAAACATGATCTTC.

The genes are TRBV28 and TRBJ1-2; D not certain. Germline values: CDR1 MDHEN, CDR2 SYDVKM. V lost 9 bases to trimming and J lost 7 bases, with 18 bases between them. The CDR3 length is 13 residues. CDR3 DNA: TGTGCCAGTCTGGGCCTTAATGAGGGTGGCTACACCTTC. This encodes CASLGLNEGGYTF.